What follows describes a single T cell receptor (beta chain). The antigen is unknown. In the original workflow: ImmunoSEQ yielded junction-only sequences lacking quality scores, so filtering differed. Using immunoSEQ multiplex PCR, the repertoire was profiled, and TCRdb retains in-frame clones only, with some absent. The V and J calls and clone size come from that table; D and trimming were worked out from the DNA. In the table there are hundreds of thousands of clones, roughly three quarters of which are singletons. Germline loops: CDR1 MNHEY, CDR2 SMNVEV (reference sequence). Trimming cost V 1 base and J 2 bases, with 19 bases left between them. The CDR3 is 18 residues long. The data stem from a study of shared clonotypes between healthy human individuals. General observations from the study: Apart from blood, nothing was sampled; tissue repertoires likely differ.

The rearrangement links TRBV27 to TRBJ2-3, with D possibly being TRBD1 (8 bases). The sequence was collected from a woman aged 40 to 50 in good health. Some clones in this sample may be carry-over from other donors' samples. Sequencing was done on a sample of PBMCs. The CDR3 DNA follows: TGTGCCAGCAGTTTATTCGACGGACAGGGAGGGTTCACAGATACGCAGTATTTT. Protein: CASSLFDGQGGFTDTQYF.